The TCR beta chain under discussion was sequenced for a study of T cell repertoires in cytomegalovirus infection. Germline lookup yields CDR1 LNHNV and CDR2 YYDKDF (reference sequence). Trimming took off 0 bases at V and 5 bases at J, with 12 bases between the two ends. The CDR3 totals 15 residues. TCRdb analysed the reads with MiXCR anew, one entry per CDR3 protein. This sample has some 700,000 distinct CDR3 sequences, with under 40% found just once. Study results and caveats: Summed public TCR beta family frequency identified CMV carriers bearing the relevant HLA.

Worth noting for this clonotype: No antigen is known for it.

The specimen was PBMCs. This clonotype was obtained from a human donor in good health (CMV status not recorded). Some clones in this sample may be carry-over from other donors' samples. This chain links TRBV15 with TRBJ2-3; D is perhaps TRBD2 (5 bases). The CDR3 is CATSRDSGSKDTQYF. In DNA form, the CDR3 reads TGTGCCACCAGCAGAGATTCGGGGTCCAAAGATACGCAGTATTTT. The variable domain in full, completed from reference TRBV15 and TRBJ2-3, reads DAMVIQNPRYQVTQFGKPVTLSCSQTLNHNVMYWYQQKSSQAPKLLFHYYDKDFNNEADTPDNFQSRRPNTSFCFLDIRSPGLGDTAMYLCATSRDSGSKDTQYFGPGTRLTVL.